Presented here are 10 T cell receptor beta chains from one specimen sequenced in a study of OX40 agonist ivuxolimab in advanced cancers. Assay: immunoSEQ multiplex PCR; the TCRdb copy retains only in-frame clones and omits some. This table holds some 70,000 clones, 84% found once. The source material was CD4+ or CD8+ T cells sorted from blood, sampled in a trial of the OX40 agonist ivuxolimab. Receptor source: an adult with an advanced solid tumor such as melanoma, head and neck, liver or kidney cancer.

This chain links TRBV11-3 with TRBJ2-7, with 10 bases identical to TRBD2. With V trimmed by 4 bases and J by 4 bases, 10 bases remained unmatched. The CDR3 totals 16 residues. Germline-derived CDR1 and CDR2 are SGHNT and YENEEA. CDR3 region: CASSSPSSGSLYEQYF. The CDR3, as DNA: TGTGCCAGCAGCTCTCCCTCTAGCGGGAGTCTGTACGAGCAGTACTTC.

The chain combines TRBV7-6 with TRBJ2-5; no definite D call. Germline CDR1 SGHVS, CDR2 FNYEAQ. The CDR3 has 14 residues. Trimming shortened V by 5 bases and J by 4 bases, and 14 bases separated the two germline ends. CDR3 loop: CASSPSRIGETQYF. CDR3 bases: TGTGCCAGCAGCCCCTCCCGTATAGGAGAGACCCAGTACTTC.

V is TRBV11-3 and J is TRBJ2-1, with TRBD2 identical over 9 bases. CDR3 length: 16 residues. Germline V gene data show CDR1 as SGHNT and CDR2 as YENEEA. V shed 5 bases and J 0 bases; nucleotides not matched to a gene: 5. The CDR3 region is CASSLSGGLSYNEQFF. In DNA, the CDR3 is TGTGCCAGCAGCCTAAGCGGGGGGCTCTCCTACAATGAGCAGTTCTTC.

The chain uses TRBV5-6 and TRBJ1-2; D may be TRBD1 (5 bases). The CDR3 has 13 amino acids. Germline V lookup: CDR1 SGHDT, CDR2 YYEEEE. The V end lost 4 bases, the J end lost 8 bases, and 15 bases lay between the germline ends. CDR3 in amino acids: CASSPGGGGGYTF. The CDR3 region has the DNA TGTGCCAGCAGCCCCGGTGGGGGAGGGGGCTACACCTTC.

The CDR3 spells CASSFTNEQFF. DNA of the CDR3: TGTGCCAGCAGCTTTACCAATGAGCAGTTCTTC. This chain joins TRBV11-1 and TRBJ2-1; D gene uncertain. CDR3 size: 11 residues. CDR1 is SGHAT and CDR2 is FQDESV in the germline V gene (reference sequence). Trimming left V 3 bases short and J 6 bases short, with 3 bases between.

The V gene is TRBV27, the J gene TRBJ1-1; 9 bases are shared with TRBD1. This CDR3 is 15 amino acids long. Germline CDR1 MNHEY, CDR2 SMNVEV (reference sequence). V trimming: 4 bases; J trimming: 11 bases; junction bases outside the gene matches: 14. The CDR3 loop reads CASSSLGTGPRGAFF. The DNA of the CDR3 is TGTGCCAGCAGTTCACTCGGGACAGGGCCAAGGGGGGCTTTCTTT.

The chain combines TRBV12-5 with TRBJ2-5; tentatively, D is TRBD1 (6 bases). Looked up from germline, CDR1 is LGHNT and CDR2 is FRNRAP. CDR3 size: 15 residues. Trimming stripped 1 base from V and 5 bases from J, with 14 bases between. CDR3 nucleotides: TGTGCTAGTGGTTTGGGGGACACTGAGGGGGAGACCCAGTACTTC. Amino acid sequence: CASGLGDTEGETQYF.

The chain couples TRBV6-5 to TRBJ2-7, with D uncertain. The germline V and J ends were trimmed by 0 bases and 4 bases, with 7 bases remaining between them. The CDR3 contains 13 residues. CDR1 and CDR2 (germline): MNHEY, SVGAGI. The CDR3 coding sequence is TGTGCCAGCAGTTACTCGCTAGGGTACGAGCAGTACTTC. This gives the protein CASSYSLGYEQYF.

This clone was seen more than once but under ten times. The V gene is TRBV7-3, the J gene TRBJ1-5; maybe TRBD1 (6 bases). V was clipped by 1 base and J by 4 bases, with 8 bases between them. Germline-derived CDR1 and CDR2 are SGHTA and FQGTGA. This CDR3 comprises 14 residues. For the CDR3, the DNA is TGTGCCAGCAGCTTAATGGACAGTAATCAGCCCCAGCATTTT. Translating gives CASSLMDSNQPQHF.

V is TRBV29-1 and J is TRBJ1-5; D is undetermined. V was pared by 6 bases and J by 4 bases, with 10 bases between. The CDR3 covers 12 residues. Germline V gene sequence: CDR1 SQVTM, CDR2 ANQGSEA. CDR3 in DNA: TGCAGCGTGGGTGGGTTGAATCAGCCCCAGCATTTT. Protein: CSVGGLNQPQHF. The complete variable domain, with remaining parts taken from reference TRBV29-1 and TRBJ1-5, reads SAVISQKPSRDICQRGTSLTIQCQVDSQVTMMFWYRQQPGQSLTLIATANQGSEATYESGFVIDKFPISRPNLTFSTLTVSNMSPEDSSIYLCSVGGLNQPQHFGDGTRLSIL.